The next 10 T cell receptor beta chains were all read from a single sample in a study of T cells in Graves' hyperthyroidism and ophthalmopathy. The TCR beta CDR3 regions underwent amplification using RNA transcripts as the source. The primer set for the first-round RT-PCR of the TCR CDR3 was HTBI. One entry per CDR3 protein, called by TCRdb with MiXCR from the multiplex PCR reads. The sample has around 420,000 distinct CDR3 sequences; less than 20% are singletons. The sample comprised blood. These receptors all stem from a woman between 18 and 30 years old with Graves' hyperthyroidism.

V gene TRBV9 combines with J gene TRBJ2-5; 7 bases align to TRBD2. The CDR3 is made up of 16 amino acids. Germline CDR1 SGDLS, CDR2 YYNGEE. The ends lost 3 bases at V and 7 bases at J; junction bases unmatched: 15. The CDR3 region is CASSAPGAGVQGTQYF. CDR3 in DNA: TGTGCCAGCAGCGCCCCAGGCGCGGGGGTCCAGGGGACCCAGTACTTC.

In this sample, this clonotype turned up a few times. This rearrangement joins TRBV11-2 to TRBJ1-2; TRBD1 is a possible D gene (5 bases). The V and J ends lost 2 bases and 9 bases respectively, with 10 bases between them. The CDR3 length is 12 residues. In germline, CDR1 is SGHAT, CDR2 FQNNGV. CDR3 sequence reads: CASSLIGGSYTF. Here the CDR3 DNA reads TGTGCCAGCAGCTTAATTGGGGGGAGCTACACCTTC.

The rearrangement uses TRBV7-9 and TRBJ2-2; 7 nucleotides agree with TRBD2. Trimming took 5 bases from V and 0 from J; bases not matched to a gene: 6. CDR3 length equals 16 residues. CDR1 and CDR2 (germline): SEHNR, FQNEAQ (reference sequence). CDR3 sequence: CASSPVRGANTGELFF. For the CDR3, the DNA is TGTGCCAGCAGCCCCGTCCGGGGGGCGAACACCGGGGAGCTGTTTTTT.

In this sample, this clonotype turned up a few times. J is TRBJ2-1 and V is TRBV4-1; TRBD1 is a possible D gene (5 bases). The V end was cut by 4 bases, the J end by 3 bases, with 19 bases between. This CDR3 contains 17 residues. Germline values: CDR1 MGHRA, CDR2 YSYEKL. CDR3 in DNA: TGCGCCAGCAGCCGGAACCTACAGGTTACCGGCTACAATGAGCAGTTCTTC. Residues: CASSRNLQVTGYNEQFF.

The genes are TRBV29-1 and TRBJ2-3, with D uncertain. The CDR3 totals 11 residues. Germline V gene data show CDR1 as SQVTM and CDR2 as ANQGSEA. Trimming stripped 6 bases from V and 0 bases from J, with 4 bases between. This CDR3 is CSVGSTDTQYF. CDR3 bases: TGCAGCGTAGGGAGCACAGATACGCAGTATTTT.

The rearrangement uses TRBV10-3 and TRBJ2-3, with TRBD2 matching 7 bases. The V gene's germline CDR1 is ENHRY and CDR2 SYGVKD. The CDR3 covers 14 residues. The trim removed 9 bases at V and 4 bases at J, leaving 10 bases unmatched. The CDR3 loop reads CAIRQAGAPDTQYF. The CDR3 nucleotides read TGTGCCATACGCCAGGCGGGAGCCCCAGATACGCAGTATTTT.

Many counts were recorded for this clonotype. The rearrangement joins TRBV3-1 to TRBJ1-2; a weak D match, TRBD1 (5 bases). Germline V CDR1 and CDR2: LGHDT, YNNKEL (reference sequence). V was cut by 4 bases and J by 6 bases, with 15 bases left in between. CDR3 size: 14 residues. The CDR3 loop reads CASSRGAAIDGYTF. The CDR3 coding sequence is TGTGCCAGCAGCCGAGGGGCCGCTATAGATGGCTACACCTTC.

This clonotype has ten or more counts. The chain combines TRBV15 with TRBJ1-6; TRBD1 matches at 7 bases. Trimming removed 0 bases from V and 13 bases from J; junction bases left unmatched: 9. The CDR3 runs to 15 residues. CDR1 is LNHNV and CDR2 is YYDKDF in the germline V gene (reference sequence). CDR3 sequence reads: CATSREDREGIPLHF. In DNA form, the CDR3 reads TGTGCCACCAGCAGAGAAGACAGGGAAGGTATCCCCCTCCACTTT.

The rearrangement links TRBV29-1 to TRBJ1-4, with D hard to call. The CDR3 contains 13 residues. V shed 2 bases and J shed 8 bases, with 12 bases lying between them. CDR1 is SQVTM, CDR2 ANQGSEA, per germline. The CDR3 DNA reads TGCAGCGTTGAAACTTCCAAGGGCGAAAAACTGTTTTTT. Protein: CSVETSKGEKLFF.

This clonotype showed up many times. The chain links TRBV27 to TRBJ1-2; D perhaps matches TRBD1 (5 bases). Germline-derived CDR1 and CDR2 are MNHEY and SMNVEV (reference sequence). This CDR3 region has 16 residues. The V and J ends lost 0 bases and 3 bases respectively, with 14 bases between them. DNA for the CDR3: TGTGCCAGCAGTTTATCTGGCCCCGGGACGGACTATGGCTACACCTTC. Protein product: CASSLSGPGTDYGYTF.